The rows below give T cell receptor beta chains drawn from one sample of a study of post-analysis software for immune sequencing data. TCRdb redid the calling of the PCR reads with MiXCR, one entry per CDR3 protein. The data contain 450,000 to 650,000 distinct CDR3 sequences, around 47% of them singletons. The sequencing sample was made of blood. The receptor source for this set is a girl under 18 with multiple sclerosis. Both conserved end residues are part of each CDR3. Fields, in order: D gene, J gene, clone size, V gene, CDR3 protein, CDR3 DNA. A D gene is named only where the DNA matches it firmly. Size is omitted from some rows. Given values are once, few, many or a class for expanded clones.

d_gene: -
j_gene: TRBJ2-3
abundance: -
v_gene: TRBV7-9
CDR3aa: CSSIFADTQYF
CDR3nt: TGTTCCAGCATCTTCGCAGATACGCAGTATTTT

d_gene: -
j_gene: TRBJ2-1
abundance: few
v_gene: TRBV7-2
CDR3aa: CASSLVPAFPRDEQFF
CDR3nt: TGTGCCAGCAGCTTAGTTCCGGCCTTCCCAAGGGATGAGCAGTTCTTC

d_gene: -
j_gene: TRBJ2-2
abundance: -
v_gene: TRBV7-6
CDR3aa: CASSKQRAENTGELFF
CDR3nt: TGTGCCAGCAGCAAACAGCGAGCTGAGAACACCGGGGAGCTGTTTTTT

d_gene: -
j_gene: TRBJ2-1
abundance: few
v_gene: TRBV12-3/TRBV12-4
CDR3aa: CASSSSLAHEPNEQFF
CDR3nt: TGTGCCAGCAGTTCCTCCTTGGCTCACGAGCCCAATGAGCAGTTCTTC

d_gene: TRBD2
j_gene: TRBJ2-1
abundance: once
v_gene: TRBV27
CDR3aa: CASTQRTSGFYNEQFF
CDR3nt: TGTGCCAGCACCCAACGGACTAGCGGGTTCTACAATGAGCAGTTCTTC

d_gene: TRBD2
j_gene: TRBJ2-3
abundance: -
v_gene: TRBV12-3/TRBV12-4
CDR3aa: CASSHDLLAGGRVDTQYF
CDR3nt: TGTGCCAGCAGCCACGACCTTTTAGCGGGGGGTCGGGTGGATACGCAGTATTTT

d_gene: -
j_gene: TRBJ2-7
abundance: -
v_gene: TRBV4-1
CDR3aa: CASSPPWGDEQYF
CDR3nt: TGCGCCAGCAGCCCGCCCTGGGGCGACGAGCAGTACTTC

d_gene: TRBD2
j_gene: TRBJ2-1
abundance: few
v_gene: TRBV4-2
CDR3aa: CASSQSTSGGYNEQFF
CDR3nt: TGTGCCAGCAGCCAAAGTACTAGCGGGGGGTACAATGAGCAGTTCTTC

d_gene: -
j_gene: TRBJ2-5
abundance: -
v_gene: TRBV4-1
CDR3aa: CASSPLGGTSQETQYF
CDR3nt: TGCGCCAGCAGCCCGTTGGGCGGGACCTCCCAAGAGACCCAGTACTTC

d_gene: TRBD2
j_gene: TRBJ2-3
abundance: few
v_gene: TRBV5-1
CDR3aa: CASSPTTKAGGKADTQYF
CDR3nt: TGCGCCAGCAGCCCGACTACTAAAGCGGGAGGGAAGGCAGATACGCAGTATTTT

d_gene: -
j_gene: TRBJ2-7
abundance: -
v_gene: TRBV14
CDR3aa: CASSQMLSMEQYF
CDR3nt: TGTGCCAGCAGCCAAATGTTGTCAATGGAGCAGTACTTC

d_gene: TRBD2
j_gene: TRBJ2-1
abundance: few
v_gene: TRBV10-2
CDR3aa: CASSEVTSGRGYNEQFF
CDR3nt: TGCGCCAGCAGTGAGGTGACTAGCGGGAGGGGGTACAATGAGCAGTTCTTC

d_gene: -
j_gene: TRBJ1-6
abundance: -
v_gene: TRBV4-2
CDR3aa: CASSQETGPNSPLHF
CDR3nt: TGTGCCAGCAGCCAGGAAACAGGGCCCAATTCACCCCTCCACTTT

d_gene: TRBD2
j_gene: TRBJ2-1
abundance: -
v_gene: TRBV29-1
CDR3aa: CSVGNLAAGIYNEQFF
CDR3nt: TGCAGCGTTGGCAACCTAGCGGCGGGGATTTACAATGAGCAGTTCTTC

d_gene: TRBD2
j_gene: TRBJ2-1
abundance: few
v_gene: TRBV3-1
CDR3aa: CASSQSLGLAAYNEQFF
CDR3nt: TGTGCCAGCAGCCAATCACTGGGACTAGCGGCCTACAATGAGCAGTTCTTC

d_gene: -
j_gene: TRBJ2-7
abundance: -
v_gene: TRBV20-1
CDR3aa: CSASAAGPYEQYF
CDR3nt: TGCAGTGCTAGTGCGGCAGGTCCCTACGAGCAGTACTTC

d_gene: TRBD2
j_gene: TRBJ2-1
abundance: -
v_gene: TRBV5-1
CDR3aa: CASSPGAGMYNEQFF
CDR3nt: TGCGCCAGCAGCCCAGGAGCGGGGATGTACAATGAGCAGTTCTTC

d_gene: -
j_gene: TRBJ1-4
abundance: once
v_gene: TRBV10-3
CDR3aa: CATQEENEKLFF
CDR3nt: TGTGCCACGCAAGAGGAGAATGAAAAACTGTTTTTT

d_gene: TRBD1
j_gene: TRBJ2-5
abundance: -
v_gene: TRBV2
CDR3aa: CASRGTGRGETQYF
CDR3nt: TGTGCCAGCAGAGGGACAGGGAGGGGGGAGACCCAGTACTTC

d_gene: TRBD2
j_gene: TRBJ2-5
abundance: -
v_gene: TRBV12-3/TRBV12-4
CDR3aa: CASTPGGIQYF
CDR3nt: TGTGCCAGCACCCCGGGGGGTATCCAGTACTTC

d_gene: TRBD2
j_gene: TRBJ2-2
abundance: few
v_gene: TRBV6-4
CDR3aa: CASSDETSGTGELFF
CDR3nt: TGTGCCAGCAGTGATGAGACTAGCGGGACCGGGGAGCTGTTTTTT

d_gene: -
j_gene: TRBJ2-7
abundance: -
v_gene: TRBV12-3/TRBV12-4
CDR3aa: CASSPSTSRSYEQYF
CDR3nt: TGTGCCAGCAGCCCAAGTACTTCCCGCTCCTACGAGCAGTACTTC

d_gene: TRBD1
j_gene: TRBJ2-1
abundance: few
v_gene: TRBV10-3
CDR3aa: CAISENRGANEQFF
CDR3nt: TGTGCCATCAGTGAGAACAGGGGCGCTAATGAGCAGTTCTTC

d_gene: TRBD1
j_gene: TRBJ2-7
abundance: -
v_gene: TRBV12-3/TRBV12-4
CDR3aa: CASSLSGQTYEQYF
CDR3nt: TGTGCCAGCAGTTTGTCGGGACAGACCTACGAGCAGTACTTC

d_gene: -
j_gene: TRBJ2-6
abundance: -
v_gene: TRBV28
CDR3aa: CASSSYWSSGANVLTF
CDR3nt: TGTGCCAGCAGTTCGTACTGGAGCTCTGGGGCCAACGTCCTGACTTTC

d_gene: -
j_gene: TRBJ2-1
abundance: -
v_gene: TRBV29-1
CDR3aa: CSGTGTPPLGNEQFF
CDR3nt: TGCAGCGGTACCGGGACACCACCCCTGGGCAATGAGCAGTTCTTC

d_gene: -
j_gene: TRBJ2-3
abundance: -
v_gene: TRBV20-1
CDR3aa: CSARRTAEITDTQYF
CDR3nt: TGCAGTGCTAGGCGGACGGCGGAGATCACAGATACGCAGTATTTT

d_gene: -
j_gene: TRBJ2-7
abundance: few
v_gene: TRBV20-1
CDR3aa: CSAPGIAPEQYF
CDR3nt: TGCAGTGCCCCGGGCATTGCCCCCGAGCAGTACTTC

d_gene: -
j_gene: TRBJ1-2
abundance: -
v_gene: TRBV7-2
CDR3aa: CASSLLAANYGYTF
CDR3nt: TGTGCCAGCAGCTTACTCGCAGCTAACTATGGCTACACCTTC

d_gene: TRBD1
j_gene: TRBJ2-5
abundance: -
v_gene: TRBV7-8
CDR3aa: CASSSWTGGRETQYF
CDR3nt: TGTGCCAGCAGCTCCTGGACAGGGGGGCGTGAGACCCAGTACTTC

d_gene: TRBD2
j_gene: TRBJ2-3
abundance: -
v_gene: TRBV7-8
CDR3aa: CASSPLAGGSTDTQYF
CDR3nt: TGTGCCAGCAGCCCTCTAGCGGGGGGTTCCACAGATACGCAGTATTTT

d_gene: TRBD2
j_gene: TRBJ2-3
abundance: few
v_gene: TRBV3-1
CDR3aa: CASSPLAGVTDTQYF
CDR3nt: TGTGCCAGCAGCCCACTAGCGGGGGTCACAGATACGCAGTATTTT

d_gene: TRBD1
j_gene: TRBJ2-3
abundance: few
v_gene: TRBV10-3
CDR3aa: CAISGTGGNTDTQYF
CDR3nt: TGTGCCATCAGTGGGACAGGGGGCAACACAGATACGCAGTATTTT

d_gene: -
j_gene: TRBJ1-1
abundance: -
v_gene: TRBV20-1
CDR3aa: CSARGQLGGSTEAFF
CDR3nt: TGCAGTGCTAGAGGGCAATTAGGGGGTAGCACTGAAGCTTTCTTT

d_gene: TRBD2
j_gene: TRBJ2-7
abundance: -
v_gene: TRBV5-1
CDR3aa: CASNPGLGPYEQYF
CDR3nt: TGCGCCAGCAATCCGGGACTAGGCCCGTACGAGCAGTACTTC

d_gene: -
j_gene: TRBJ2-1
abundance: -
v_gene: TRBV12-3/TRBV12-4
CDR3aa: CASSLGRFPYNEQFF
CDR3nt: TGTGCCAGCAGTTTAGGACGGTTCCCCTACAATGAGCAGTTCTTC

d_gene: -
j_gene: TRBJ1-2
abundance: -
v_gene: TRBV5-1
CDR3aa: CASRWGRGYTF
CDR3nt: TGCGCCAGCAGGTGGGGGCGAGGCTACACCTTC

d_gene: TRBD1
j_gene: TRBJ1-5
abundance: -
v_gene: TRBV27
CDR3aa: CAGSPQTGRANQPQHF
CDR3nt: TGTGCCGGCAGCCCCCAGACAGGGAGGGCCAATCAGCCCCAGCATTTT

d_gene: TRBD2
j_gene: TRBJ2-1
abundance: -
v_gene: TRBV19
CDR3aa: CASSIGLAGMDEQFF
CDR3nt: TGTGCCAGTAGTATAGGGCTAGCGGGGATGGATGAGCAGTTCTTC

d_gene: -
j_gene: TRBJ2-5
abundance: -
v_gene: TRBV5-1
CDR3aa: CASSLWTEGGETQYF
CDR3nt: TGCGCCAGCAGCCTCTGGACCGAGGGGGGAGAGACCCAGTACTTC

d_gene: -
j_gene: TRBJ2-7
abundance: -
v_gene: TRBV5-1
CDR3aa: CASSLAGGRTSYEQYF
CDR3nt: TGCGCCAGCAGCTTGGCAGGTGGGCGGACCTCCTACGAGCAGTACTTC

d_gene: TRBD2
j_gene: TRBJ2-5
abundance: few
v_gene: TRBV18
CDR3aa: CASSASGGQETQYF
CDR3nt: TGTGCCAGCTCAGCTTCGGGGGGCCAAGAGACCCAGTACTTC

d_gene: -
j_gene: TRBJ1-2
abundance: -
v_gene: TRBV12-3/TRBV12-4
CDR3aa: CASSYRAHSYTF
CDR3nt: TGTGCCAGCAGCTACCGGGCGCACTCCTACACCTTC

d_gene: -
j_gene: TRBJ1-2
abundance: -
v_gene: TRBV4-2
CDR3aa: CASSQSTGGYGYTF
CDR3nt: TGTGCCAGCAGCCAATCAACCGGGGGCTATGGCTACACCTTC

d_gene: -
j_gene: TRBJ2-1
abundance: -
v_gene: TRBV12-3/TRBV12-4
CDR3aa: CASSLPTRLGHNEQFF
CDR3nt: TGTGCCAGCAGTTTACCTACTAGATTAGGCCACAATGAGCAGTTCTTC

d_gene: TRBD2
j_gene: TRBJ2-5
abundance: -
v_gene: TRBV12-3/TRBV12-4
CDR3aa: CASSFGLAGETRYF
CDR3nt: TGTGCCAGCAGTTTTGGGCTAGCGGGAGAGACCCGGTACTTC